The rows below give T cell receptor beta chains drawn from one sample of a study of neurological immune-mediated disorders. TCRdb independently ran MiXCR on the 5' RACE reads; one entry per CDR3 protein. The sample yields about 46,000 distinct CDR3 sequences, under 2% seen once. Sequenced: PBMCs. The source is a woman aged 40 to 49 with multiple sclerosis. The CDR3 runs from the conserved cysteine through the conserved F or W. The D gene is left open where the match is weak. Clone size is not always given. Where it is, it says once, few, many or a class for expanded clones.

v_call,clone_size,j_call,d_call,cdr3_aa,cdr3_nt
TRBV27,many,TRBJ1-1,TRBD1,CASSRKTGGTEAFF,TGTGCCAGCAGCCGAAAGACAGGGGGCACTGAAGCTTTCTTT
TRBV18,few,TRBJ1-5,.,CASSPGPINQPQHF,TGTGCCAGCTCACCGGGACCGATCAATCAGCCCCAGCATTTT
TRBV5-1,many,TRBJ1-2,TRBD1,CASSDGTGDYGYTF,TGCGCCAGCAGCGACGGGACAGGGGACTATGGCTACACCTTC
TRBV20-1,many,TRBJ2-3,.,CSARDVVSVKDTQYF,TGCAGTGCTAGAGATGTCGTGTCAGTGAAAGATACGCAGTATTTT
TRBV5-1,many,TRBJ2-4,.,CASSLSNGNIQYF,TGCGCCAGCAGCCTTTCGAACGGGAACATTCAGTACTTC
TRBV5-1,many,TRBJ1-2,.,CASSLAGPVYGYTF,TGCGCCAGCAGCCTCGCGGGACCTGTCTATGGCTACACCTTC
TRBV6-5,.,TRBJ2-7,.,CASSYGLQGYEQYF,TGTGCCAGCAGTTACGGGCTTCAGGGCTACGAGCAGTACTTC
TRBV2,once,TRBJ1-5,.,CASSESAGGEEPQHF,TGTGCCAGCAGTGAATCGGCAGGAGGGGAAGAGCCCCAGCATTTT
TRBV7-9,many,TRBJ2-5,TRBD1,CASSYGQGDGETQYF,TGTGCCAGCAGCTATGGACAGGGGGACGGAGAGACCCAGTACTTC
TRBV9,many,TRBJ1-5,.,CASSVDQHQPQHF,TGTGCCAGCAGCGTAGACCAGCATCAGCCCCAGCATTTT
TRBV5-5,many,TRBJ1-2,TRBD1,CASSPGQISGYTF,TGTGCCAGCAGCCCGGGACAGATCTCCGGCTACACCTTC
TRBV10-3,many,TRBJ2-5,.,CAISESSEETQYF,TGTGCCATCAGTGAGTCTAGCGAAGAGACCCAGTACTTC
TRBV6-5,many,TRBJ1-1,.,CASRSREYLGSTEAFF,TGTGCCAGTCGGTCCAGGGAGTATTTGGGCAGCACTGAAGCTTTCTTT
TRBV11-3,many,TRBJ2-2,TRBD1,CASSSTGVNTGELFF,TGTGCCAGCAGCTCCACAGGGGTTAACACCGGGGAGCTGTTTTTT
TRBV5-1,medium-sized,TRBJ2-1,.,CASTLDKDYEQFF,TGCGCCAGCACCCTCGACAAGGACTATGAGCAGTTCTTC
TRBV4-1,many,TRBJ2-7,.,CASSQVARSYEQYF,TGCGCCAGCAGCCAAGTTGCCAGATCCTACGAGCAGTACTTC
TRBV5-1,many,TRBJ2-1,TRBD2,CASSLLAGGRNEQFF,TGCGCCAGCAGCTTGCTAGCGGGGGGTAGGAATGAGCAGTTCTTC
TRBV6-2/TRBV6-3,.,TRBJ2-3,.,CASRDSLGTDKQYF,TGTGCCAGCAGGGACAGTCTGGGTACAGATAAGCAGTATTTT
TRBV10-2,many,TRBJ1-5,.,CASREGNQPQHF,TGCGCCAGCAGGGAGGGCAATCAGCCCCAGCATTTT
TRBV7-2,many,TRBJ1-1,.,CASSQDWNTEAFF,TGTGCCAGCAGCCAGGATTGGAACACTGAAGCTTTCTTT
TRBV2,many,TRBJ2-1,TRBD2,CASKGGGTSGGRAYNEQFF,TGTGCCAGCAAGGGTGGCGGGACTAGCGGGGGTCGGGCCTACAATGAGCAGTTCTTC
TRBV6-5,many,TRBJ1-5,TRBD1,CASRPGQRNQPQHF,TGTGCCAGCAGGCCGGGACAGAGAAATCAGCCCCAGCATTTT
TRBV5-1,.,TRBJ1-5,.,CASSLDHNQPQRF,TGCGCCAGCAGCTTGGATCACAATCAGCCCCAGCGTTTT
TRBV5-1,many,TRBJ1-1,TRBD1,CASSAIPDRVAEAFF,TGCGCCAGCAGTGCCATACCGGACAGGGTGGCTGAAGCTTTCTTT
TRBV5-1,many,TRBJ1-1,.,CASSLAYNTEAFF,TGCGCCAGCAGCTTGGCGTATAACACTGAAGCTTTCTTT
TRBV5-1,many,TRBJ2-2,.,CASSLDHTGELFF,TGCGCCAGCAGCTTGGATCACACCGGGGAGCTGTTTTTT
TRBV7-8,medium-sized,TRBJ2-3,.,CASSFREGSDTQYF,TGTGCCAGCAGCTTTCGAGAGGGCTCAGATACGCAGTATTTT
TRBV5-1,medium-sized,TRBJ1-5,TRBD1,CASSPGTGPNQPQHF,TGCGCCAGCAGCCCTGGGACAGGACCAAATCAGCCCCAGCATTTT
TRBV20-1,many,TRBJ1-5,.,CSASWGGHSNQPQHF,TGCAGTGCTAGTTGGGGGGGACATAGCAATCAGCCCCAGCATTTT
TRBV20-1,many,TRBJ2-7,.,CSASSHSYEQYF,TGCAGTGCTAGTTCCCACAGTTACGAGCAGTACTTC
TRBV11-2,many,TRBJ2-4,.,CASSLGMVRGAGWNIQYF,TGTGCCAGCAGCTTAGGAATGGTCAGGGGCGCAGGGTGGAACATTCAGTACTTC
TRBV20-1,many,TRBJ2-1,TRBD1,CSARTYRGPYNEQFF,TGCAGTGCCCGAACCTACAGGGGGCCCTACAATGAGCAGTTCTTC
TRBV20-1,many,TRBJ2-2,.,CSAMGGPNTGELFF,TGCAGTGCTATGGGGGGTCCTAACACCGGGGAGCTGTTTTTT
TRBV7-3,many,TRBJ2-3,TRBD2,CASSVGTSGGTDTQYF,TGTGCCAGCAGCGTCGGGACTAGCGGGGGCACAGATACGCAGTATTTT
TRBV20-1,many,TRBJ1-6,.,CSASAPANNSPLHF,TGCAGTGCTAGTGCTCCGGCAAATAATTCACCCCTCCACTTT
TRBV5-6,many,TRBJ2-3,TRBD1,CASSSPGQGTTDTQYF,TGTGCCAGCAGCTCGCCAGGACAGGGAACCACAGATACGCAGTATTTT
TRBV11-2,many,TRBJ1-4,TRBD1,CASSRQTGFTEKLFF,TGTGCCAGCAGCCGCCAGACAGGGTTTACCGAAAAACTGTTTTTT
TRBV10-2,many,TRBJ1-5,.,CASRTSGGNQPQHF,TGCGCCAGCAGAACCAGTGGGGGCAATCAGCCCCAGCATTTT
TRBV15,many,TRBJ1-3,.,CATSRDHPLGNTIYF,TGTGCCACCAGCAGAGACCACCCACTTGGAAACACCATATATTTT
TRBV5-1,many,TRBJ2-1,TRBD2,CASSLQTSSRIYNEQFF,TGCGCCAGCAGCTTGCAGACTAGCTCGAGGATCTACAATGAGCAGTTCTTC
TRBV24-1,many,TRBJ2-5,.,CATSDSGRETQYF,TGTGCCACCAGTGACTCAGGGCGGGAGACCCAGTACTTC
TRBV15,many,TRBJ2-7,TRBD1,CATSRDPGQGFYEQYF,TGTGCCACCAGCAGAGATCCAGGACAGGGTTTCTACGAGCAGTACTTC
TRBV29-1,many,TRBJ1-2,.,CSVELGYYGYTF,TGCAGCGTTGAACTGGGGTACTATGGCTACACCTTC
TRBV4-2,many,TRBJ1-2,.,CASSQDRINYGYTF,TGTGCCAGCAGCCAAGACAGGATAAACTATGGCTACACCTTC
TRBV20-1,many,TRBJ1-5,.,CSARGDSNQPQHF,TGCAGTGCTAGGGGGGATAGCAATCAGCCCCAGCATTTT
TRBV20-1,many,TRBJ2-7,.,CSASRRGVSYEQYF,TGCAGTGCCTCCCGGAGGGGTGTATCTTACGAGCAGTACTTC
TRBV20-1,many,TRBJ2-7,.,CSARSHATGANEQYF,TGCAGTGCTAGATCGCATGCGACAGGCGCCAACGAGCAGTACTTC
TRBV5-1,many,TRBJ2-2,.,CASSFETLIGELFF,TGCGCCAGCAGCTTTGAGACGCTCATCGGGGAGCTGTTTTTT
TRBV6-5,many,TRBJ1-2,TRBD1,CASSGQGNYGYTF,TGTGCCAGCAGCGGACAGGGGAACTATGGCTACACCTTC
TRBV5-1,many,TRBJ1-4,.,CASSLVGEEKLFF,TGCGCCAGCAGCTTGGTTGGCGAGGAAAAACTGTTTTTT
TRBV7-9,many,TRBJ2-1,.,CASSFTLYNEQFF,TGTGCCAGCAGCTTTACCTTGTACAATGAGCAGTTCTTC
TRBV20-1,many,TRBJ1-1,.,CSATRPPAGNTEAFF,TGCAGTGCGACTCGACCCCCCGCGGGGAACACTGAAGCTTTCTTT
TRBV11-2,many,TRBJ1-2,.,CASSLKAPTPGLGVGYGYTF,TGTGCCAGCAGCTTAAAAGCCCCCACGCCGGGACTGGGGGTAGGCTATGGCTACACCTTC
TRBV18,many,TRBJ1-1,.,CASSPILVSPGTEAFF,TGTGCCAGCTCGCCGATATTGGTCTCGCCCGGAACTGAAGCTTTCTTT